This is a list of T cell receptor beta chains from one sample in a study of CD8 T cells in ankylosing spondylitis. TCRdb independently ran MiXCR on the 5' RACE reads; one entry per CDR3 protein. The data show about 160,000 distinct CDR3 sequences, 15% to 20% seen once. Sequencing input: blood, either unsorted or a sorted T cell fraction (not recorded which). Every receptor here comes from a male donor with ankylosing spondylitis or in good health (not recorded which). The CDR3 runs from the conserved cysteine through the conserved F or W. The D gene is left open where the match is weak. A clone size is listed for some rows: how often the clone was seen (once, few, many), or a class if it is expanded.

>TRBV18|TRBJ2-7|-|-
CASSPRARDYEQYF
TGTGCCAGCTCACCACGGGCCAGGGACTACGAGCAGTACTTC
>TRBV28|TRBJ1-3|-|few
CASQASSGNTIYF
TGTGCCAGCCAAGCGAGCTCTGGAAACACCATATATTTT
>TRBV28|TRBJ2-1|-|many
CASYGRGLYNEQFF
TGTGCCAGCTATGGACGGGGGCTCTACAATGAGCAGTTCTTC
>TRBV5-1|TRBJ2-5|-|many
CASSILSVQETQYF
TGCGCCAGCAGCATCCTGAGCGTCCAAGAGACCCAGTACTTC
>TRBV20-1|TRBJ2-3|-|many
CSARDPRLATGTDTQYF
TGCAGTGCTAGAGATCCCCGGCTAGCGACTGGCACAGATACGCAGTATTTT
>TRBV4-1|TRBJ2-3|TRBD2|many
CASSRKAGGSTDTQYF
TGCGCCAGCAGCCGCAAAGCGGGAGGTAGCACAGATACGCAGTATTTT
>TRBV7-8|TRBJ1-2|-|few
CASSLASTGNYGYTF
TGTGCCAGCAGCTTAGCGTCAACGGGGAACTATGGCTACACCTTC
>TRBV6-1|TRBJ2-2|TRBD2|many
CASRRTSGNTGELFF
TGTGCCAGCAGACGGACTAGCGGGAACACCGGGGAGCTGTTTTTT
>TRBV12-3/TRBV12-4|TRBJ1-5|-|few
CASSFHGLSNQPQHF
TGTGCCAGCAGCTTCCATGGACTGAGCAATCAGCCCCAGCATTTT
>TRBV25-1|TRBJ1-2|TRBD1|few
CASSEQDRAYGYTF
TGTGCCAGCAGTGAACAGGACAGGGCCTATGGCTACACCTTC
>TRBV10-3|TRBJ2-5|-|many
CALSESSAPETQYF
TGTGCCCTATCAGAGTCTAGCGCACCGGAGACCCAGTACTTC
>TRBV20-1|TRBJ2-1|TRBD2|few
CSARLAGLSSYNEQFF
TGCAGTGCTCGCCTAGCGGGATTGAGCTCCTACAATGAGCAGTTCTTC
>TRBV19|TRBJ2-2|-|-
CASSVAELTGELFF
TGTGCCAGTAGCGTGGCAGAACTCACCGGGGAGCTGTTTTTT
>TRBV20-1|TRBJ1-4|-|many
CSARTGLEVTNEKLFF
TGCAGTGCTAGGACGGGCCTGGAGGTCACTAATGAAAAACTGTTTTTT
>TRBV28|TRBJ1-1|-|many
CASSPIQGFTEAFF
TGTGCCAGCAGTCCCATACAGGGTTTCACTGAAGCTTTCTTT
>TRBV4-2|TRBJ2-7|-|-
CASSPSGASYEQYF
TGTGCCAGCAGCCCCAGTGGCGCCTCCTACGAGCAGTACTTC
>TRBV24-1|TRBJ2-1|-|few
CATSVPYGAHNEQFF
TGTGCCACCAGTGTCCCCTACGGGGCCCACAATGAGCAGTTCTTC
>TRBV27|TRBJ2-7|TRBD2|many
CASSLLSGSPRLGEQYF
TGTGCCAGCAGTTTACTTAGCGGGAGTCCTCGTTTGGGCGAGCAGTACTTC
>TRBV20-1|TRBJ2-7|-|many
CSARISPGTYEQYF
TGCAGTGCTAGGATATCCCCGGGGACCTACGAGCAGTACTTC
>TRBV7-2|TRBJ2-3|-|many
CASSLGYSTDTQYF
TGTGCCAGCAGCTTAGGATATAGCACAGATACGCAGTATTTT
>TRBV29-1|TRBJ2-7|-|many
CSVEVGYEQYF
TGCAGCGTTGAAGTCGGCTACGAGCAGTACTTC
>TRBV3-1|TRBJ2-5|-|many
CASSQVGQSFGTQYF
TGTGCCAGCAGCCAAGTCGGACAGTCCTTTGGGACCCAGTACTTC
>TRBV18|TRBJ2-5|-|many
CASSPSQETQYF
TGCGCCAGCAGCCCGTCTCAAGAGACCCAGTACTTC
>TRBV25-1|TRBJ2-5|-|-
CASSESTPGVTQYF
TGTGCCAGCAGTGAGAGCACCCCCGGGGTGACCCAGTACTTC